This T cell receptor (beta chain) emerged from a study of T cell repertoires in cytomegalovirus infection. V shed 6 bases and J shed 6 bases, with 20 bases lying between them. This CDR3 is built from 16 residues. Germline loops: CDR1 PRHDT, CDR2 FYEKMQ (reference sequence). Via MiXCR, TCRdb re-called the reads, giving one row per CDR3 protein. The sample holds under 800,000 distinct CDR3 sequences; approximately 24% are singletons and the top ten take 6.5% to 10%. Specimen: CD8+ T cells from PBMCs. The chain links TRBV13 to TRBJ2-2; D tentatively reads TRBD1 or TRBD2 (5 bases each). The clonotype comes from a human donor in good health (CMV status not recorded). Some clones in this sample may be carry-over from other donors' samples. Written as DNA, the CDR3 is TGTGCCAGCAGTCCAACCGGGACGGCCGGGCCCGGGGAGCTGTTTTTT. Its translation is CASSPTGTAGPGELFF.